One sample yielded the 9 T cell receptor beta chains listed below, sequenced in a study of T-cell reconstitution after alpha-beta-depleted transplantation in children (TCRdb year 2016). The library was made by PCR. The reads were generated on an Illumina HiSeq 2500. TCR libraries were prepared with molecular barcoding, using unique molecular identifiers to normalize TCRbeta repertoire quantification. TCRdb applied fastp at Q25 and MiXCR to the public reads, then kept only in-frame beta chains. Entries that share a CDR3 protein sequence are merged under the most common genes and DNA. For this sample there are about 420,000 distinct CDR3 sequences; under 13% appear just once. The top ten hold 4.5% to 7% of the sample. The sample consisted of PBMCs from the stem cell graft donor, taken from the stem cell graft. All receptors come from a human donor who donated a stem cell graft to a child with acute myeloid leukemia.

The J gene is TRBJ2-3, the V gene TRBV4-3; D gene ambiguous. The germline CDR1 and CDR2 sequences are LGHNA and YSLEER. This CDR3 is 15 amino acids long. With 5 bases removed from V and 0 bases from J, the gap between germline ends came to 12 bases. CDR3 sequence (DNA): TGCGCCAGCAGCACTCTCCGCATCAGCACAGATACGCAGTATTTT. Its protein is CASSTLRISTDTQYF.

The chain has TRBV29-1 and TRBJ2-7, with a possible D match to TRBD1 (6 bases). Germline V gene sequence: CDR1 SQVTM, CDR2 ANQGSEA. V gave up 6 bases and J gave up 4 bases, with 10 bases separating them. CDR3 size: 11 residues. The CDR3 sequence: CSVQGRYEQYF. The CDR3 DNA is TGCAGCGTCCAGGGGAGATACGAGCAGTACTTC.

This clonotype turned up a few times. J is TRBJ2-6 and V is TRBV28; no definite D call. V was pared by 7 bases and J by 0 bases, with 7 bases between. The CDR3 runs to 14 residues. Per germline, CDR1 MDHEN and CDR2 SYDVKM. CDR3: CASNGNSGANVLTF. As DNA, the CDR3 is TGTGCCAGCAATGGCAACTCTGGGGCCAACGTCCTGACTTTC.

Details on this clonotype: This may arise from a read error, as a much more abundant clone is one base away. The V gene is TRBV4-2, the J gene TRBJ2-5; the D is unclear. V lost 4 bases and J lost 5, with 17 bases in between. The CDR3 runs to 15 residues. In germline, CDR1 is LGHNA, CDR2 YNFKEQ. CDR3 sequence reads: CASSPPSLNEETQYF. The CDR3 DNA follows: TGTGCCAGCAGCCCACCCTCGCTTAATGAGGAGACCCAGTACTTC.

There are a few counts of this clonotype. The DNA of the CDR3 is TGCAGTGCTAGAGAGTCTGCGCGGGCCAAGACCCAGTACTTC. The encoded protein is CSARESARAKTQYF. The chain couples TRBV20-1 to TRBJ2-5; TRBD2 might be the D (5 bases). Germline V lookup: CDR1 DFQATT, CDR2 SNEGSKA (reference sequence). Trimming cost V 0 bases and J 6 bases, with 14 bases left between them. The CDR3 totals 14 residues.

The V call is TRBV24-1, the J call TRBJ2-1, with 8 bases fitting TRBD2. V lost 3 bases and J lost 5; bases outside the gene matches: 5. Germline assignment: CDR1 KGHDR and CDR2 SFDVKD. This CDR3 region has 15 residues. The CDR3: CATSDPSGGNNEQFF. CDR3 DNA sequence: TGTGCCACCAGTGATCCCAGCGGGGGAAACAATGAGCAGTTCTTC.

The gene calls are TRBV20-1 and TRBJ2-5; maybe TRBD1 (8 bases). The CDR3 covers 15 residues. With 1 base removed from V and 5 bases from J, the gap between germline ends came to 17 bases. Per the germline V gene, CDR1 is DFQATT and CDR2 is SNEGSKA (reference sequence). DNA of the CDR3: TGCAGTGCTAGAGGCTGGACAGGGAGGGAGGAGACCCAGTACTTC. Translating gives CSARGWTGREETQYF.

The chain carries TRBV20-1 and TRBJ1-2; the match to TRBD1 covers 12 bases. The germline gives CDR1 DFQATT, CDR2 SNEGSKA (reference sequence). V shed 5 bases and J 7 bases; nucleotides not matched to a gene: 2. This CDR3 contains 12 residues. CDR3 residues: CSARDRGLGYTF. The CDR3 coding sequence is TGCAGTGCTCGGGACAGGGGGCTTGGCTACACCTTC.

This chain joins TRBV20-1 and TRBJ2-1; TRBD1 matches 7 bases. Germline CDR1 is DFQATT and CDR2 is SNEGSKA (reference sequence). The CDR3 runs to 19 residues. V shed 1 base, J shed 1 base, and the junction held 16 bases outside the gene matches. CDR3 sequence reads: CSARGGSAAGGSSYNEQFF. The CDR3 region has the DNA TGCAGTGCTAGAGGAGGATCTGCAGCAGGGGGTAGTTCCTACAATGAGCAGTTCTTC.